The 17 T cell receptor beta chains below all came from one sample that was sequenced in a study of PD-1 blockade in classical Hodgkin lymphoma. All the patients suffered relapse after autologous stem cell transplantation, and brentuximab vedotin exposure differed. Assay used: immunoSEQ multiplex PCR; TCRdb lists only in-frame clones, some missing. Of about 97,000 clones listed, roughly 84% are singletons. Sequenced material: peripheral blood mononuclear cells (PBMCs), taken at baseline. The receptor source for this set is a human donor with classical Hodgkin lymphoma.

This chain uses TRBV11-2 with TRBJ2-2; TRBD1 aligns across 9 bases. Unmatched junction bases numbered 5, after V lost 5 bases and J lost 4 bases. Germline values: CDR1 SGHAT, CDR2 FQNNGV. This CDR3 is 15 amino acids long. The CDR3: CASSAKTGGTGELFF. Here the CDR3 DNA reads TGTGCCAGCAGCGCGAAGACAGGGGGCACCGGGGAGCTGTTTTTT.

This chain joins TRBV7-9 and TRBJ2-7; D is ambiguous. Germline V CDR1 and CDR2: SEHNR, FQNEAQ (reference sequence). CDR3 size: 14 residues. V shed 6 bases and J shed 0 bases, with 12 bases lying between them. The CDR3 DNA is TGTGCCAGCAGTCAACTGGGCGGCTCCTACGAGCAGTACTTC. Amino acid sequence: CASSQLGGSYEQYF.

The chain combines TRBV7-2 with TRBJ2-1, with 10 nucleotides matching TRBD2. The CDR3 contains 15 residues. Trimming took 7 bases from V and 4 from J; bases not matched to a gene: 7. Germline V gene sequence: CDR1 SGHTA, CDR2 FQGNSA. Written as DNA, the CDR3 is TGTGCCAGCAACCCAGGACTAGCGGCTTACAATGAGCAGTTCTTC. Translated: CASNPGLAAYNEQFF.

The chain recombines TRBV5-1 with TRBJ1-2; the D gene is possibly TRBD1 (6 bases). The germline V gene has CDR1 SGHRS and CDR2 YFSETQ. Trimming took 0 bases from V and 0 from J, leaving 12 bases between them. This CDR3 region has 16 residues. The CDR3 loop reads CASSLGWGAANYGYTF. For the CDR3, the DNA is TGCGCCAGCAGCTTGGGGTGGGGGGCCGCTAACTATGGCTACACCTTC.

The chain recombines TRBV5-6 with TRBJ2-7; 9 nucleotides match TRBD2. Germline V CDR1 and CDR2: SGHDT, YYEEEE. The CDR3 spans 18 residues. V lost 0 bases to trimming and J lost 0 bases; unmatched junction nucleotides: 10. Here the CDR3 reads CASSLAGAGGVVSYEQYF. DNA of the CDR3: TGTGCCAGCAGCTTGGCCGGCGCGGGAGGGGTGGTCTCCTACGAGCAGTACTTC.

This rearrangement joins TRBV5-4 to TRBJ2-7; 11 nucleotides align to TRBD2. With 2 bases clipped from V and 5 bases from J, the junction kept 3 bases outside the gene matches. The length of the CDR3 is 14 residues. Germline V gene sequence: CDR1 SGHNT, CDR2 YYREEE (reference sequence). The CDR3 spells CASSFGLAGDEQYF. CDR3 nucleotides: TGTGCCAGCAGCTTCGGACTAGCGGGCGACGAGCAGTACTTC. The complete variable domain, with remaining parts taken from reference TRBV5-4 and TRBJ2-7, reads ETGVTQSPTHLIKTRGQQVTLRCSSQSGHNTVSWYQQALGQGPQFIFQYYREEENGRGNFPPRFSGLQFPNYSSELNVNALELDDSALYLCASSFGLAGDEQYFGPGTRLTVT.

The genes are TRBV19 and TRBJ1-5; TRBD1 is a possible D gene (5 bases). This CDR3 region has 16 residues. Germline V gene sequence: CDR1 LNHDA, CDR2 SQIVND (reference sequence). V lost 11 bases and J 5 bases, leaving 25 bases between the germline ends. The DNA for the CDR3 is TGTGCCTCCCGGCCGGGGACCCCCGCGGGGGATCAGCCCCAGCATTTT. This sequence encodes CASRPGTPAGDQPQHF.

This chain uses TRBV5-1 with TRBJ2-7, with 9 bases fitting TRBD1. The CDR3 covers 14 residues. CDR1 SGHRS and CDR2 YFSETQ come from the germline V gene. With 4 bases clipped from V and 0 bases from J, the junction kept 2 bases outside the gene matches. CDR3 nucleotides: TGCGCCAGCAGCGGGACAGGGAGCTCCTACGAGCAGTACTTC. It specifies CASSGTGSSYEQYF.

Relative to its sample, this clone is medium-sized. The CDR3 nucleotides are TGTGCCAGCAGCCAAGTCTGGCGGGAGAGCCATGAGCAGTTCTTC. Its translation is CASSQVWRESHEQFF. V and J are TRBV4-2 and TRBJ2-1; 7 bases agree with TRBD2. The CDR3 runs to 15 residues. Unmatched junction bases numbered 8, after V lost 1 base and J lost 8 bases. The germline V gene encodes CDR1 LGHNA and CDR2 YNFKEQ.

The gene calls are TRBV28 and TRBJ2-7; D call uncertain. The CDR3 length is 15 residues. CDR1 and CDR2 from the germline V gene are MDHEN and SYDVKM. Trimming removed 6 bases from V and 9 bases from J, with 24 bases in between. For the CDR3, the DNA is TGTGCCAGCAGACTGCAGACCCTTTCGAATTTCGCGCAGTACTTC. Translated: CASRLQTLSNFAQYF. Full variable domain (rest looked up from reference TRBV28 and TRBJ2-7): DVKVTQSSRYLVKRTGEKVFLECVQDMDHENMFWYRQDPGLGLRLIYFSYDVKMKEKGDIPEGYSVSREKKERFSLILESASTNQTSMYLCASRLQTLSNFAQYFGPGTRLTVT.

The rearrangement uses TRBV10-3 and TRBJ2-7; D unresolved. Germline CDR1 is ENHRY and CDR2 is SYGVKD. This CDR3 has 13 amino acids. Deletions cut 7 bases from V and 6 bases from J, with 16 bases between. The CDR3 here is CAITDTSRGEQYF. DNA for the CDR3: TGTGCCATCACCGACACGTCCCGCGGCGAGCAGTACTTC.

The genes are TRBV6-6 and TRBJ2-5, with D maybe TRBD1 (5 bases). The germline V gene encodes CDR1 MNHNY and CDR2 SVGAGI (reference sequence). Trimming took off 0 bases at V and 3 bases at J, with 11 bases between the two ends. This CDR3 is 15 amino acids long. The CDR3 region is CASSYSTGREETQYF. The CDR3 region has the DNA TGTGCCAGCAGTTACTCGACGGGCAGGGAAGAGACCCAGTACTTC.

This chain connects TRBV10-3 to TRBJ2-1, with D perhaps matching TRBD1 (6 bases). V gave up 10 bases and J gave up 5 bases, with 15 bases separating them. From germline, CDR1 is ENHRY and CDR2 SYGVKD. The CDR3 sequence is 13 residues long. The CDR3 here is CATLGGNNNEQFF. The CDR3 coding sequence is TGTGCCACCCTAGGGGGAAACAACAATGAGCAGTTCTTC.

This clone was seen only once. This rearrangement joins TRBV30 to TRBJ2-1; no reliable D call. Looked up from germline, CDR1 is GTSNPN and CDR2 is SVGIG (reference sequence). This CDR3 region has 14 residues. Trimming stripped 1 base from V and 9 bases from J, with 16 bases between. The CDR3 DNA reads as TGTGCCTGGAGTGGTAGCCCTTTTTCCGGTGAGCAGTTCTTC. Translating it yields CAWSGSPFSGEQFF.

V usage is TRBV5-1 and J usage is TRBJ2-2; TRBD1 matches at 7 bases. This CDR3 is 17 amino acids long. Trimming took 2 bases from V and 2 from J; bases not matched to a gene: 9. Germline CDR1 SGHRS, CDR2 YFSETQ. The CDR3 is CASSFITGTANTGELFF. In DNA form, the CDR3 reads TGCGCCAGCAGCTTCATAACCGGGACAGCTAACACCGGGGAGCTGTTTTTT.

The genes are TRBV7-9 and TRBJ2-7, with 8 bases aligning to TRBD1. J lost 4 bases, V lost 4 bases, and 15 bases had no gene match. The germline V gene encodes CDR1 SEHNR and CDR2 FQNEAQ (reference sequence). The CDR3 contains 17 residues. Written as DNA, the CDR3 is TGTGCCAGCAGCTCTCCGACTAACGGACAGGGTAGATACGAGCAGTACTTC. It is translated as CASSSPTNGQGRYEQYF. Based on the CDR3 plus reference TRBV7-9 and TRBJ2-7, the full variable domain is DTGVSQNPRHKITKRGQNVTFRCDPISEHNRLYWYRQTLGQGPEFLTYFQNEAQLEKSRLLSDRFSAERPKGSFSTLEIQRTEQGDSAMYLCASSSPTNGQGRYEQYFGPGTRLTVT.

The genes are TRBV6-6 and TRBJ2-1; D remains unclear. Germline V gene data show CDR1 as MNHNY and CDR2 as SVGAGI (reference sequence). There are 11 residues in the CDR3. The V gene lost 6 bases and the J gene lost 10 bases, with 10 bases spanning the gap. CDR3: CASSPLYEQFF. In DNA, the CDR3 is TGTGCCAGCAGCCCCCTATACGAGCAGTTCTTC.